This T cell receptor (beta chain) is drawn from a study of blood T cell repertoires in COVID-19. For the study at large: Some COVID-19 samples were acute and others convalescent; all came from the United States, Italy and Spain. T cells, B-cell-depleted T cells, or PBMCs provided the cDNA or gDNA that served as material.

Assay: immunoSEQ multiplex PCR; the TCRdb copy retains only in-frame clones and omits some. The sample lists tens of thousands of clones, over 65% occurring once. Germline V lookup: CDR1 SGHAT, CDR2 FQNNGV. The CDR3 sequence is 16 residues long. The V gene end was trimmed by 5 bases and the J gene end by 7 bases; junction bases not matched to a gene: 12. This receptor was identified in a human donor in a cohort sampled during active COVID-19. The sequenced material came from peripheral blood. The J gene is TRBJ1-3, the V gene TRBV11-2; TRBD1 agrees at 9 bases. The CDR3 DNA is TGTGCCAGCAGCCAAACCGACAGGGGGTTGGCGAACACCATATATTTT. This codes for CASSQTDRGLANTIYF.